These T cell receptor beta chains were read from a single sample in a study of shared T cell receptors in the human thymus. The table came from immunoSEQ multiplex PCR; TCRdb's copy has only in-frame clones and leaves some out. This sample has approximately 660,000 clones, with roughly 90% found just once. The sample also formed part of further work on human thymus T cells.

Sequencing was performed on thymocytes. Receptors originate from a boy under three years old with a congenital heart defect. Each CDR3 is given with its conserved first and last residue. The D gene is left open where the match is weak. Clone sizes are given selectively: once, few, many, or a class where the clone is expanded.

>TRBD2|.|TRBJ2-7|TRBV28
TGTGCCAGCAGTTTAAGCGGGAGCCCCACCTACGAGCAGTACTTC
CASSLSGSPTYEQYF
>.|.|TRBJ1-5|TRBV30
TGTGCCTGGAGCGAGAAGGGGTTGAATCAGCCCCAGCATTTT
CAWSEKGLNQPQHF
>.|once|TRBJ1-2|TRBV30
TGTGCCTGGAGTGTACGTCAGATCTATGGCTACACCTTC
CAWSVRQIYGYTF
>TRBD2|.|TRBJ2-3|TRBV4-2
TGTGCCAGCAGCTCCCTTGGGGGGGACCGCACAGATACGCAGTATTTT
CASSSLGGDRTDTQYF
>TRBD2|.|TRBJ2-7|TRBV30
TGTGCCTGGAGCGCCGTCGGACTAGCGGGAAGTTACGAGCAGTACTTC
CAWSAVGLAGSYEQYF
>TRBD2|.|TRBJ2-7|TRBV27
TGTGCCAGCATCGGGACTAGTAATTACGAGCAGTACTTC
CASIGTSNYEQYF
>.|.|TRBJ1-4|TRBV7-2
TGTGCCAGCAGCTTAGTATGGAGTCTGTCTGAAAAACTGTTTTTT
CASSLVWSLSEKLFF
>.|.|TRBJ2-2|TRBV7-8
TGTGCCAGCAGCTTAGATCCAGGGGGGAGTATTAAGGCCGGGGAGCTGTTTTTT
CASSLDPGGSIKAGELFF
>.|few|TRBJ2-7|TRBV11-3
TGTGCCAGCAGCTTACGGGGGTCGTTGGACGAGCAGTACTTC
CASSLRGSLDEQYF
>TRBD1|few|TRBJ1-4|TRBV28
TGTGCCAGCATCGACCGGGGGACAGGGAAAGGAAATGAAAAACTGTTTTTT
CASIDRGTGKGNEKLFF
>TRBD2|.|TRBJ2-1|TRBV11-2
TGTGCCAGCAGCCACCGCCGGGACTACTTAAACAATGAGCAGTTCTTC
CASSHRRDYLNNEQFF
>TRBD2|.|TRBJ2-3|TRBV5-1
TGCGCCAGCAGCCCCCCATGGACTAGTTCGGATACGCAGTATTTT
CASSPPWTSSDTQYF
>.|.|TRBJ1-2|TRBV28
TGTGCCAGCAGTCCCCGACGGGGAACCGCTAACTATGGCTACACCTTC
CASSPRRGTANYGYTF
>.|.|TRBJ1-1|TRBV2
TGTGCCAGCAGGCGGGGAGGGGGGGCTTTCTTT
CASRRGGGAFF
>.|.|TRBJ2-3|TRBV11-1
TGTGCCAGCAGCTTTGTCGGGTGGAGCACAGATACGCAGTATTTT
CASSFVGWSTDTQYF
>TRBD2|.|TRBJ2-7|TRBV11-2
TGTGCCAGCAGCTTACTGGGACTAGCGGGAGCCTACGAGCAGTACTTC
CASSLLGLAGAYEQYF
>TRBD1|.|TRBJ2-5|TRBV5-8
TGTGCCAGCAGTGTGCCGGACAGGGATCGGGAGACCCAGTACTTC
CASSVPDRDRETQYF
>.|few|TRBJ2-7|TRBV19
TGTGCCAGTAGCCCGGGGGGCTCCCACGAGCAGTACTTC
CASSPGGSHEQYF
>TRBD1|.|TRBJ2-7|TRBV25-1
TGTGCCAGCAGTGAATATAGCAGGGGGCCCCCCTACGAGCAGTACTTC
CASSEYSRGPPYEQYF
>TRBD2|.|TRBJ2-7|TRBV5-1
TGCGCCAGCAGCTGGTCCCGCGGGGGAGCCTCCTACGAGCAGTACTTC
CASSWSRGGASYEQYF